The clone carrying this TCR beta chain was observed a handful of times. Its target is unknown. The data stem from a study of T cell repertoires in cytomegalovirus infection. Overall study: Both a matching HLA type and CMV infection were indicated by public TCR beta signatures.

Study conclusions and caveats: Dominant in the ex vivo response were TCR beta clonotypes restricted by HLA-C and specific for CMV.

TCRdb ran MiXCR on the reads and lists one entry per CDR3 protein. The sample consists of 100,000 to 150,000 distinct CDR3 sequences, less than 9.5% of them appearing once. CDR1 and CDR2 from the germline V gene are DFQATT and SNEGSKA (reference sequence). V was trimmed by 0 bases and J by 0 bases, leaving 12 bases between them. The CDR3 runs 16 residues. The sample comprised PBMCs. This chain uses TRBV20-1 with TRBJ1-5; D may be TRBD1 (5 bases). The receptor comes from a human donor in good health (CMV status not recorded). Some clones in this sample may be carry-over from other donors' samples. CDR3 bases: TGCAGTGCTAGAGATCTACAGGAATATAGCAATCAGCCCCAGCATTTT. Its protein is CSARDLQEYSNQPQHF.